The 8 T cell receptor beta chains in this list originate from one sample, sequenced in a study of tumor-infiltrating lymphocytes in localized non-small cell lung cancer (dated by TCRdb to the early 2020s). Receptor libraries were prepared by the immunoSEQ multiplex PCR assay. The table was pulled from immuneACCESS by TCRdb, which kept in-frame rearrangements only. Such tables lose some clones; where checked, under half of the loss comes from unresolved V genes, and the rest has no known cause. A total of 20,000 to 30,000 clones appear in this sample, just under 70% of them only once. The ten most abundant clones make up roughly 14% of the sample. The sequenced sample consisted of lung tumor tissue. The receptors here all came from a human donor with non-small cell lung cancer.

In this sample, this clone turned up once. The chain is built from TRBV11-3 and TRBJ2-1, with 11 bases aligning to TRBD2. After removal of 5 bases from V and 5 bases from J, the junction contained 14 bases not matched to a gene. In germline, CDR1 is SGHNT, CDR2 YENEEA. This CDR3 spans 18 amino acids. The CDR3: CASSASGTSGGMNNEQFF. As DNA, the CDR3 is TGTGCCAGCAGCGCCTCCGGGACTAGCGGAGGTATGAACAATGAGCAGTTCTTC.

The chain carries TRBV5-6 and TRBJ2-2; TRBD2 agrees at 11 bases. Germline V CDR1 and CDR2: SGHDT, YYEEEE. With V trimmed by 0 bases and J by 6 bases, 7 bases remained unmatched. The CDR3 has 17 amino acids. The CDR3 nucleotides read TGTGCCAGCAGCTTGGCTGTTACTAGCGGGAGCTCCGGGGAGCTGTTTTTT. Its translation: CASSLAVTSGSSGELFF. The full variable domain, with the rest looked up from reference TRBV5-6 and TRBJ2-2, is DAGVTQSPTHLIKTRGQQVTLRCSPKSGHDTVSWYQQALGQGPQFIFQYYEEEERQRGNFPDRFSGHQFPNYSSELNVNALLLGDSALYLCASSLAVTSGSSGELFFGEGSRLTVL.

CDR3 residues: CATSRAGNRLLSGNTIYF. CDR3 coding DNA: TGTGCCACCAGCAGAGCGGGGAACAGACTTCTCTCTGGAAACACCATATATTTT. V usage is TRBV15 and J usage is TRBJ1-3; no firm D call. Trimming left V 1 base short and J 0 bases short, with 16 bases between. Looked up from germline, CDR1 is LNHNV and CDR2 is YYDKDF (reference sequence). The CDR3 totals 18 residues.

This clone was observed a handful of times. J is TRBJ2-1 and V is TRBV7-9, with 11 nucleotides matching TRBD2. CDR1 and CDR2 from the germline V gene are SEHNR and FQNEAQ (reference sequence). The trim removed 1 base at V and 7 bases at J, leaving 3 bases unmatched. CDR3 length equals 15 residues. This CDR3 is CASSLGSGRANEQFF. For the CDR3, the DNA is TGTGCCAGCAGCTTAGGTAGCGGGAGGGCGAATGAGCAGTTCTTC.

V and J are TRBV9 and TRBJ1-1; 8 bases line up with TRBD1. V was clipped by 0 bases and J by 0 bases; unmatched bases: 7. The CDR3 is 17 amino acids. Germline CDR1 and CDR2: SGDLS and YYNGEE. This CDR3 is CASSVDPGQVMNTEAFF. The CDR3 nucleotides read TGTGCCAGCAGCGTAGACCCGGGACAGGTGATGAACACTGAAGCTTTCTTT.

CDR3 loop: CASSLEGQVEQYF. CDR3 nucleotide sequence: TGCGCCAGCAGCTTGGAAGGACAGGTTGAGCAGTACTTC. V and J are TRBV5-1 and TRBJ2-7; TRBD1 agrees at 7 bases. Per the germline V gene, CDR1 is SGHRS and CDR2 is YFSETQ. The length of the CDR3 is 13 residues. V dropped 0 bases and J dropped 7; count of bases not matched to a gene: 4.

The chain has TRBV4-2 and TRBJ2-7; D may be TRBD1 (6 bases). Germline CDR1 is LGHNA and CDR2 is YNFKEQ. The CDR3 has 15 amino acids. Deletions cut 0 bases from V and 2 bases from J, with 11 bases between. CDR3 sequence: CASSQERQGPYEQYF. DNA of the CDR3: TGTGCCAGCAGCCAAGAAAGGCAGGGGCCCTACGAGCAGTACTTC.

V gene TRBV30 combines with J gene TRBJ1-3; D remains unclear. Looked up from germline, CDR1 is GTSNPN and CDR2 is SVGIG (reference sequence). V was cut by 5 bases and J by 4 bases, with 18 bases left in between. CDR3 length: 15 residues. The CDR3 region is CAWEKKGAAGNTIYF. The CDR3 DNA is TGTGCCTGGGAGAAGAAGGGAGCGGCGGGAAACACCATATATTTT.